Included here is one TCR beta chain sequence, with context. Its target is not known. Method: immunoSEQ multiplex PCR; TCRdb's copy keeps in-frame clones and lacks some. The sample consists of 150,000 to 200,000 clones, around 90% of them appearing once. The sample comes from a study of T cell responses to AZD1222 COVID-19 vaccine. Study observations and caveats: Spike-specific TCR repertoires showed rising breadth and depth after two AZD1222 doses. Donors were largely white British and mainly female; clonal diversity was possibly underestimated. Nearly half of spike-specific TCRs reportedly target variant regions that are unmutated in the B.1.351 and B.1.1.7 variants. Spike was spanned by vaccine-associated CD4 TCRs, which were dominant at 160-218 and 743-854.

Trimming stripped 4 bases from V and 5 bases from J, with 16 bases between. Germline CDR1 reads SQVTM; CDR2 reads ANQGSEA. This CDR3 is built from 14 residues. Specimen: peripheral blood, collected 28 days after the second dose of the MenACWY control vaccine. V usage is TRBV29-1 and J usage is TRBJ2-3; perhaps TRBD1 as D (7 bases). The receptor was isolated from an adult who received the MenACWY meningococcal vaccine as a control. The CDR3 nucleotides read TGCAGCGTTGTAGCGGCAGGGGGGATAGATACGCAGTATTTT. Translation gives CSVVAAGGIDTQYF.